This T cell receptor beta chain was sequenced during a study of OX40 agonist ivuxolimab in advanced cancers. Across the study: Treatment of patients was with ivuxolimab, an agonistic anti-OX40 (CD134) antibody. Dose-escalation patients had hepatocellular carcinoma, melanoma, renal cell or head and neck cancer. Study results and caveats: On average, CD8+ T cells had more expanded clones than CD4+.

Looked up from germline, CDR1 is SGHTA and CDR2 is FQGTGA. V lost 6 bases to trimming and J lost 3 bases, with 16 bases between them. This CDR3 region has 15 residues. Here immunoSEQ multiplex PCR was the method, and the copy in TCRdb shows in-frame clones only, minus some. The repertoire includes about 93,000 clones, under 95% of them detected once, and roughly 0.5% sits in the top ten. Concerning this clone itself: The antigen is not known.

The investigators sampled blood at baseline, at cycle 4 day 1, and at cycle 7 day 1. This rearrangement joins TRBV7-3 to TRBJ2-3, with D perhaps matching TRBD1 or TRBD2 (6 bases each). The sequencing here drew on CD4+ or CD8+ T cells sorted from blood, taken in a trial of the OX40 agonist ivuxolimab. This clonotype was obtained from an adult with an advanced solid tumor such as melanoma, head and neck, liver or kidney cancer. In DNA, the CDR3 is TGTGCCAGCAGTATGAACGGGGGCTGGACAGATACGCAGTATTTT. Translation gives CASSMNGGWTDTQYF.